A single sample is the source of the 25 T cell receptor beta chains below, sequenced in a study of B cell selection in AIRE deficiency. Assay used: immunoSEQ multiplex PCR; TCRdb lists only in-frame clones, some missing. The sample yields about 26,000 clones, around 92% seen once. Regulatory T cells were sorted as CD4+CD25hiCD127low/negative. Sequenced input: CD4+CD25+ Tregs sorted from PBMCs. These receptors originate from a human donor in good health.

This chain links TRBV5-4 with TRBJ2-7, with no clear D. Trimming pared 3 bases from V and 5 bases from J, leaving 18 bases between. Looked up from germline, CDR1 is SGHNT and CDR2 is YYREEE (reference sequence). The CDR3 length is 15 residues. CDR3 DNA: TGTGCCAGCAGCTCCTCTGGACCGCTTTGGGACGAGCAGTACTTC. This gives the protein CASSSSGPLWDEQYF.

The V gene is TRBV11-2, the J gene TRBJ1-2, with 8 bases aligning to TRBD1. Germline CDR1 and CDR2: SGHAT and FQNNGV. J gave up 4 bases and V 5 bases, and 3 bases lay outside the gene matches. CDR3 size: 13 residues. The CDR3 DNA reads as TGTGCCAGCAGCCCCGGGACAGGCTATGGCTACACCTTC. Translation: CASSPGTGYGYTF.

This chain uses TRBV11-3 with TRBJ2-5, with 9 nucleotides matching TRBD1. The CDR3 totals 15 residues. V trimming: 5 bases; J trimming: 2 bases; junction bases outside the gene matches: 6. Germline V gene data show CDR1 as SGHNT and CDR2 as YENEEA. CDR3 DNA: TGTGCCAGCAGCCCGGGGACAGGGAAGCAAGAGACCCAGTACTTC. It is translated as CASSPGTGKQETQYF.

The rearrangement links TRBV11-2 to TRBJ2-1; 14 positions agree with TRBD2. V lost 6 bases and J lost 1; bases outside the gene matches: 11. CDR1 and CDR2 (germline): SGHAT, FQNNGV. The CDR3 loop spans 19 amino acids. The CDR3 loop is CASSSGGLAGDFSYNEQFF. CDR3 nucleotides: TGTGCCAGCAGTTCTGGGGGACTAGCGGGGGACTTTTCCTACAATGAGCAGTTCTTC.

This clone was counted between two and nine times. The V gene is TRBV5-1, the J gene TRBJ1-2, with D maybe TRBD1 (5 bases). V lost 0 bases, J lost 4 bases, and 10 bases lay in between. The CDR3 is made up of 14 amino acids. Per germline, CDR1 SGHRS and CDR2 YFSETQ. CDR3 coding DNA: TGCGCCAGCAGCTTGGAGGGGACCGTCTATGGCTACACCTTC. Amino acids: CASSLEGTVYGYTF.

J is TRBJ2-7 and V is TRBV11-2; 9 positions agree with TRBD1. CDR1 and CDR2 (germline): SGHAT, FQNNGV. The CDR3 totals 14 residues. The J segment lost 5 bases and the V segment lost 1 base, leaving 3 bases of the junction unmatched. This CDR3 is CASSLVDRGNEQYF. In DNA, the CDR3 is TGTGCCAGCAGCTTAGTGGACAGGGGCAACGAGCAGTACTTC. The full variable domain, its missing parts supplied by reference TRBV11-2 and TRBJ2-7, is EAGVAQSPRYKIIEKRQSVAFWCNPISGHATLYWYQQILGQGPKLLIQFQNNGVVDDSQLPKDRFSAERLKGVDSTLKIQPAKLEDSAVYLCASSLVDRGNEQYFGPGTRLTVT.

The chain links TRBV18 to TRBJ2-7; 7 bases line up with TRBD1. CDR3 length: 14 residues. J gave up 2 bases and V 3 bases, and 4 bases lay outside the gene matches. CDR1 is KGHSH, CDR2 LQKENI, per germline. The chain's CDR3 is CASSPRQGTYEQYF. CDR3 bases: TGTGCCAGCTCACCGAGACAGGGAACCTACGAGCAGTACTTC.

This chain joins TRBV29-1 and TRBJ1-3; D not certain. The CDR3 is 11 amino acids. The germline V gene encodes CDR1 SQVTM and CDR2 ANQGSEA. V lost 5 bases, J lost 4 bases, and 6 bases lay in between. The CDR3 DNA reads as TGCAGCGTTCACTCCGGAAACACCATATATTTT. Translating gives CSVHSGNTIYF.

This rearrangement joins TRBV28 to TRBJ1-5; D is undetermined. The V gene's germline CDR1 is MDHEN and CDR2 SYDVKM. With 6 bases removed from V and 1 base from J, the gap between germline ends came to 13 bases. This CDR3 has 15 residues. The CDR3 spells CASRYGGWSNQPQHF. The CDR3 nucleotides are TGTGCCAGCAGGTACGGCGGGTGGAGCAATCAGCCCCAGCATTTT.

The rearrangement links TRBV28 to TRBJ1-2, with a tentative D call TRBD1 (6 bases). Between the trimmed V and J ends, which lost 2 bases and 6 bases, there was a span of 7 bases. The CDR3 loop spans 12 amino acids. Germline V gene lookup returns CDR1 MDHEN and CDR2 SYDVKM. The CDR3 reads CASSLGGHGYTF. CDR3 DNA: TGTGCCAGCAGTTTAGGGGGGCATGGCTACACCTTC.

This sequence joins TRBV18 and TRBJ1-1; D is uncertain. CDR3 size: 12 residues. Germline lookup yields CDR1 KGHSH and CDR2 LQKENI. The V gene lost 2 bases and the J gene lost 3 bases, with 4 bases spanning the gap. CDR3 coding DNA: TGTGCCAGCTCACCATCTGACACTGAAGCTTTCTTT. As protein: CASSPSDTEAFF.

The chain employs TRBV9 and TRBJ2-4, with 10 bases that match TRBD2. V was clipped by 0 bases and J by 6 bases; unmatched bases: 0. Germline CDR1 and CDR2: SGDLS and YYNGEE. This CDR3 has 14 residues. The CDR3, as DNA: TGTGCCAGCAGCGTAGGGACTAGCGGAAACATTCAGTACTTC. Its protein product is CASSVGTSGNIQYF. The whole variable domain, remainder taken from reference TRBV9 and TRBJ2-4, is DSGVTQTPKHLITATGQRVTLRCSPRSGDLSVYWYQQSLDQGLQFLIQYYNGEERAKGNILERFSAQQFPDLHSELNLSSLELGDSALYFCASSVGTSGNIQYFGAGTRLSVL.

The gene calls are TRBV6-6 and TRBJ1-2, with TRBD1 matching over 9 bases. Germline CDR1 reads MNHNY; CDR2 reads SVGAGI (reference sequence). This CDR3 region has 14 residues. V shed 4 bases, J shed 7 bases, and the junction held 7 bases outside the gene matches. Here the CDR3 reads CASSSSGTGTGYTF. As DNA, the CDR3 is TGTGCCAGCAGTTCGTCCGGGACAGGGACTGGCTACACCTTC.

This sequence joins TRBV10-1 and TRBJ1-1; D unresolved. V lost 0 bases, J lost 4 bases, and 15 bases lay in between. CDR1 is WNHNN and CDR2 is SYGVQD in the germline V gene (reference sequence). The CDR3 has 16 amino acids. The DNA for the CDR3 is TGCGCCAGCAGTGAGTCGAGAGGTGGTAAAGGCACTGAAGCTTTCTTT. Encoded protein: CASSESRGGKGTEAFF.

The CDR3 here is CASSSGRGETQYF. The CDR3 DNA is TGTGCCAGCAGCTCTGGAAGGGGAGAGACCCAGTACTTC. The chain carries TRBV7-8 and TRBJ2-5, with a weak D call TRBD1 (5 bases). Trimming stripped 4 bases from V and 4 bases from J, with 10 bases between. Germline CDR1 is SGHVS and CDR2 is FQNEAQ. This CDR3 comprises 13 residues.

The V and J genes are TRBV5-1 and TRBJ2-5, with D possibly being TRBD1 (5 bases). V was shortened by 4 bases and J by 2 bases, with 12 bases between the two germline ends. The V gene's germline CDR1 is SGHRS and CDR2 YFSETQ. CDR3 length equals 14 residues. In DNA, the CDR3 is TGCGCCAGCAGCCTATTGACAGATCAAGAGACCCAGTACTTC. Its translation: CASSLLTDQETQYF.

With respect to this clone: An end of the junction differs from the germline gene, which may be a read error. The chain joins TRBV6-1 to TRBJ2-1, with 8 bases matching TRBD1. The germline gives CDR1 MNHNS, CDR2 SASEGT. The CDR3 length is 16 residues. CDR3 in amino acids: CVSSETGARSYNEQFF. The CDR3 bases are TGTGTCAGCAGTGAGACAGGGGCACGCTCCTACAATGAGCAGTTCTTC.

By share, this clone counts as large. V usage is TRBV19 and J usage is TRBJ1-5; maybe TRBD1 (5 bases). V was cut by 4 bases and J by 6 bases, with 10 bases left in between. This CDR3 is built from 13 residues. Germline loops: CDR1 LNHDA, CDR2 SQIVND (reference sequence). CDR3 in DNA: TGTGCCAGTAGTACCGGACACGTTCAGCCCCAGCATTTT. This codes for CASSTGHVQPQHF.

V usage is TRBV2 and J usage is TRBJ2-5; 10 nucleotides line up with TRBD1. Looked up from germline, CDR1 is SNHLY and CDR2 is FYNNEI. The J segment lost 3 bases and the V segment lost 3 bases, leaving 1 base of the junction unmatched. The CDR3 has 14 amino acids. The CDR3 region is CASSEGTGEETQYF. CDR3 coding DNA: TGTGCCAGCAGTGAGGGGACAGGGGAAGAGACCCAGTACTTC.

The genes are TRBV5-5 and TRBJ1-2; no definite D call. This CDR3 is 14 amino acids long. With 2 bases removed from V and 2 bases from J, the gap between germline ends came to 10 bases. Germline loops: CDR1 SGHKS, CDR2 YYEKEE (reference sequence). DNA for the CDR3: TGTGCCAGCAGCTTTAGTCGGTCGAACTATGGCTACACCTTC. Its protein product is CASSFSRSNYGYTF.

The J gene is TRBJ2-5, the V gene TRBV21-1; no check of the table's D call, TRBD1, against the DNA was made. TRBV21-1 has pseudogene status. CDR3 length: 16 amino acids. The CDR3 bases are TGTGCCAGCAGCAAAAATGGGGCTACCCTCCAAGAGACCCAGTACTTC. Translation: CASSKNGATLQETQYF.

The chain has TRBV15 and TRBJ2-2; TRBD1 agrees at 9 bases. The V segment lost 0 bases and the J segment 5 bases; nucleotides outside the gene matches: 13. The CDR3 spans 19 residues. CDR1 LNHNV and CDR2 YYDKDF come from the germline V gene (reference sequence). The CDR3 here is CATSREYITGQGRTGELFF. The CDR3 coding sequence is TGTGCCACCAGCAGAGAATATATAACGGGACAGGGCCGAACCGGGGAGCTGTTTTTT.

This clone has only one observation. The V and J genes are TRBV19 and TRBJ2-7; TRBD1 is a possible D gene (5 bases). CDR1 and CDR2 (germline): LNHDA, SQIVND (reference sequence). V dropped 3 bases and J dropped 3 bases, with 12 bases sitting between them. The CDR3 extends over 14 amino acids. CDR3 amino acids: CASSIPGLGYEQYF. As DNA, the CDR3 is TGTGCCAGTAGTATTCCAGGGTTGGGCTACGAGCAGTACTTC.

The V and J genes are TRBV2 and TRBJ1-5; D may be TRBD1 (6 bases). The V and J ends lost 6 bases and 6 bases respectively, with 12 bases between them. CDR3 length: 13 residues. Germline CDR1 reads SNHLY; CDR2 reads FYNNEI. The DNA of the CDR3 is TGTGCCAGCAGGGAGGGGGGCCCTCAGCCCCAGCATTTT. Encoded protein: CASREGGPQPQHF.

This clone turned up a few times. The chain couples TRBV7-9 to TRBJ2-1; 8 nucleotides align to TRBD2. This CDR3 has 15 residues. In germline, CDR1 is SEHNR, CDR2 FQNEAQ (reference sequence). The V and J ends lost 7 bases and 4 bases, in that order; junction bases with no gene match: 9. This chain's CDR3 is CASKLGTSTYNEQFF. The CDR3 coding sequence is TGTGCCAGCAAATTGGGGACTAGTACGTACAATGAGCAGTTCTTC.